This entry describes one TCR beta chain. What it recognizes is unknown. This specimen belongs to a study of blood T cells in healthy people across ages. Study conclusions and caveats: TCR beta diversity correlated strongly with naive T cell percentage.

Healthy Russian Caucasian donors spanned ages about 6 to 90 years. Donors each provided about 9.5 milliliters of peripheral blood. A second PCR of about 6 to 11 cycles used a sample-barcoded 5' primer and a J-beta primer mix. TCRdb reanalysed the 5' RACE reads using MiXCR and keeps one entry per CDR3 protein. The data hold roughly 800,000 distinct CDR3 sequences, with 58% observed a single time. The V gene lost 1 base and the J gene lost 0 bases, with 10 bases spanning the gap. The CDR3 is 16 amino acids. Input material: blood. The receptor comes from a man in his thirties or forties in good health. The chain links TRBV12-3 or TRBV12-4 to TRBJ2-1; D tentatively reads TRBD1 or TRBD2 (5 bases each). The CDR3 reads CASSLVGGTSYNEQFF. Here the CDR3 DNA reads TGTGCCAGCAGTTTAGTTGGGGGTACCTCCTACAATGAGCAGTTCTTC.